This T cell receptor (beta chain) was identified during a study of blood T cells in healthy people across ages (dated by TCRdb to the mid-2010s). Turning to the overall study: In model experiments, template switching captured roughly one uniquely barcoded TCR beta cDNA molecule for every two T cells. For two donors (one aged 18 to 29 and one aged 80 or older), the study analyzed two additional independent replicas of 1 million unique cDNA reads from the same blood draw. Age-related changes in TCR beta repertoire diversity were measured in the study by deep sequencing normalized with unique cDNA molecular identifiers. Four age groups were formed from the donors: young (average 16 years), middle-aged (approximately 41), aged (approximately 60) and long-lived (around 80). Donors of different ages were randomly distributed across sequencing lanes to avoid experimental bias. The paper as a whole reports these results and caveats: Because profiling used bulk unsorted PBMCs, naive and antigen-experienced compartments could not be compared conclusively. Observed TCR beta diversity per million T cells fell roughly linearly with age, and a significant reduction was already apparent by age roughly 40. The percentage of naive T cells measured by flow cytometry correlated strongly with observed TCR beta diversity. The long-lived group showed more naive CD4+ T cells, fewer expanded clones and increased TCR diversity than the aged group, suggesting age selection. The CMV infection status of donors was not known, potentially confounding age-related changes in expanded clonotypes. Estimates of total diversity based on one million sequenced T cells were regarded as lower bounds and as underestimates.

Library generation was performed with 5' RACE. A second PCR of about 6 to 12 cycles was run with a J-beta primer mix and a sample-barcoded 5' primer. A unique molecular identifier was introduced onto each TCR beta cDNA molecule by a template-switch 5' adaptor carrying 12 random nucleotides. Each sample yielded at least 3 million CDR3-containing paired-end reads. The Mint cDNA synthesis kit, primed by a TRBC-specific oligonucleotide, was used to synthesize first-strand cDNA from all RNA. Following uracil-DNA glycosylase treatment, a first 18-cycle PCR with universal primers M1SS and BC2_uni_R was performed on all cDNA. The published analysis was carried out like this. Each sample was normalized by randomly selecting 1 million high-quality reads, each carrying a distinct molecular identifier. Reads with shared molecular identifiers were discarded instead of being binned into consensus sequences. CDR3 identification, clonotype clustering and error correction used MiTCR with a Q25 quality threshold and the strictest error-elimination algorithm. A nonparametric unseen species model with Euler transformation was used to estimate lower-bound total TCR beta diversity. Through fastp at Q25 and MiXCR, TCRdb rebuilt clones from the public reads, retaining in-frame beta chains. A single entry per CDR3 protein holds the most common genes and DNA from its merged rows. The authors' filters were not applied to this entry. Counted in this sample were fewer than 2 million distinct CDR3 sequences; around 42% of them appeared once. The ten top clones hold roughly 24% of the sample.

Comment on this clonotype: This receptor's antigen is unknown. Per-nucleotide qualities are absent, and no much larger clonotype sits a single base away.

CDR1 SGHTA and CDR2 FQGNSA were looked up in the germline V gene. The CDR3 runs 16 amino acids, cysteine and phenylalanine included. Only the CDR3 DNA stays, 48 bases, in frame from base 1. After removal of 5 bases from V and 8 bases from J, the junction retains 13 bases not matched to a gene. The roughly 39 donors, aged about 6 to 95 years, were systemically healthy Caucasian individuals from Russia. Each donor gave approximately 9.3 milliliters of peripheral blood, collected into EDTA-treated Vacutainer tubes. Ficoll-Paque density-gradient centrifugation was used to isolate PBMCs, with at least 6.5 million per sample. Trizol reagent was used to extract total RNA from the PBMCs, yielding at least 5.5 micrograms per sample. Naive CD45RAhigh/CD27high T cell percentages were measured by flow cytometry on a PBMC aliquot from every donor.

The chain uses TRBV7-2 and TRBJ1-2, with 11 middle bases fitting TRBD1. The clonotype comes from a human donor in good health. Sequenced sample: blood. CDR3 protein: CASSVLSGQGVWGYTF. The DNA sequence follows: TGTGCCAGCAGCGTCCTTTCGGGACAGGGGGTGTGGGGCTACACCTTC.